This T cell receptor (beta chain) was profiled in a study of regulatory T cells in long-lasting Graves disease. Germline V lookup: CDR1 DFQATT, CDR2 SNEGSKA (reference sequence). The germline V and J ends were trimmed by 3 bases and 2 bases, with 7 bases remaining between them. There are 12 residues in the CDR3. This clonotype was picked up many times. In building TCR beta libraries, iRepertoire HTBI primers were used together with Arm-PCR of CDR3 regions. Original processing notes: Detected in the samples were roughly 60 TRBV and about 15 TRBJ segments. TCRdb reprocessed the multiplex PCR reads with MiXCR, giving one entry per CDR3 protein. TCRdb, not the original authors, processed these V and J calls. Here the sample spans about 420,000 distinct CDR3 sequences, approximately 16% being singletons. The sample's time point: newly diagnosed GD, antithyroid drugs for less than 3 months. Generation of the TCR library employed RNA extracted from PBMCs.

Another study also made use of these data, one on T cells in Graves' hyperthyroidism and ophthalmopathy. That work contributes: In making diagnoses, clinical symptoms, serum thyroxine and TRAb, thyroid ultrasound and orbital computed tomography were all used. The HTBI primer set drove a first-round RT-PCR of the TCR CDR3. Most thyroid clonotypes expanded above 0.001 appeared in blood too.

The sequence came from a woman aged 18 to 35 with Graves disease. This sample comprised peripheral blood mononuclear cells (PBMCs), obtained at new diagnosis, from a patient treated with antithyroid drugs. This chain links TRBV20-1 with TRBJ2-5, with D maybe TRBD1 (5 bases). The chain's CDR3 is CSASDRQETQYF. CDR3 nucleotides: TGCAGTGCTAGCGACAGACAAGAGACCCAGTACTTC.